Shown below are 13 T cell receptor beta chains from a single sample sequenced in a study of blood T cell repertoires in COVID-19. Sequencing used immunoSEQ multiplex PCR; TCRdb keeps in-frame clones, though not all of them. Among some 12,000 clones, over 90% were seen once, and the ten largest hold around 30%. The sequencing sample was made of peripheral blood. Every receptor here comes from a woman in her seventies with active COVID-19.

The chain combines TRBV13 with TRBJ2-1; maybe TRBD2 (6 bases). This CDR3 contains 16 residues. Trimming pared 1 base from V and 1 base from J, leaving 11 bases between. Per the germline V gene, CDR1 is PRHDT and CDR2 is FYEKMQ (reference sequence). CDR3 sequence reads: CASSLVAATSYNEQFF. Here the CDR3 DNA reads TGTGCCAGCAGCTTAGTAGCGGCAACTTCCTACAATGAGCAGTTCTTC.

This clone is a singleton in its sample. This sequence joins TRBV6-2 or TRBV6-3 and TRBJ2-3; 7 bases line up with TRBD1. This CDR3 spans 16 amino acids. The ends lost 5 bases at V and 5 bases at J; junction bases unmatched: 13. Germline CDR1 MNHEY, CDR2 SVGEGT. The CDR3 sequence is CASSPLTGPRVDTQYF. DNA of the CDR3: TGTGCCAGCAGTCCCCTGACAGGGCCACGGGTAGATACGCAGTATTTT.

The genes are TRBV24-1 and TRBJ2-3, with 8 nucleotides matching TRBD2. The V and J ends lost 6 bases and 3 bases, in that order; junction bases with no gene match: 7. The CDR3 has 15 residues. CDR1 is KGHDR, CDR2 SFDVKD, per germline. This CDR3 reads CATSMGLGATDTQYF. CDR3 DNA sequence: TGTGCCACCAGTATGGGACTAGGGGCGACAGATACGCAGTATTTT.

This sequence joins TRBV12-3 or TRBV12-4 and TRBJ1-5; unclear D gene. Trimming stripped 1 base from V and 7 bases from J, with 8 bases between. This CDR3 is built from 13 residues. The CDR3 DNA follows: TGTGCCAGCAGTTTAGGCGGTTTCCAGCCCCAGCATTTT. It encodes CASSLGGFQPQHF.

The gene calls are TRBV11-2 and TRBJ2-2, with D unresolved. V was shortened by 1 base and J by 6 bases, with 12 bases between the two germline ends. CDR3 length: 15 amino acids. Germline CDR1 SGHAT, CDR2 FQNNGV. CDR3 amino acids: CASSLVHRASGELFF. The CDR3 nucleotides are TGTGCCAGCAGCTTAGTTCATCGTGCGTCCGGGGAGCTGTTTTTT.

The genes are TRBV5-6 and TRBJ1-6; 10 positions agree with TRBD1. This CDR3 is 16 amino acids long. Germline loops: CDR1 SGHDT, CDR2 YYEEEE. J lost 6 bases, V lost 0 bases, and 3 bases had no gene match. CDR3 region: CASSLGTGGPNSPLHF. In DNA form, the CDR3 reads TGTGCCAGCAGCTTGGGGACAGGGGGTCCTAATTCACCCCTCCACTTT.

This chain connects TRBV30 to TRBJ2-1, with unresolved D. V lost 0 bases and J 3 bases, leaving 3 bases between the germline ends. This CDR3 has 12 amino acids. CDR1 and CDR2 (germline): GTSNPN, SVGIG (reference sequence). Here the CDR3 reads CAWSVIYNEQFF. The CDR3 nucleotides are TGTGCCTGGAGTGTCATCTACAATGAGCAGTTCTTC.

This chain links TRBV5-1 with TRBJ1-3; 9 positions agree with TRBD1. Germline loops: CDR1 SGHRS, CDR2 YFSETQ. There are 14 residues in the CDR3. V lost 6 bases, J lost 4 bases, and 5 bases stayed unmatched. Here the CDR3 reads CASTPTGGGNTIYF. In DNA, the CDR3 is TGCGCCAGCACTCCGACAGGGGGAGGAAACACCATATATTTT.

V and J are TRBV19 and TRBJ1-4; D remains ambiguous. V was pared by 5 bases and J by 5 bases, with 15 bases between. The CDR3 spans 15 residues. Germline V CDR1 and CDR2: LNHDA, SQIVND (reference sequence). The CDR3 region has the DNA TGTGCCAGTAGTCCGCGGACTACTACCAATGAAAAACTGTTTTTT. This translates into CASSPRTTTNEKLFF.

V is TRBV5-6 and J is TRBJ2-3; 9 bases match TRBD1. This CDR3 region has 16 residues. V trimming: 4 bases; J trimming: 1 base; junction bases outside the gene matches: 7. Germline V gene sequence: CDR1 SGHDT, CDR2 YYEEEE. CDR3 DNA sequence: TGTGCCAGCAGCCCCGGGACAGGGAGAGGCACAGATACGCAGTATTTT. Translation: CASSPGTGRGTDTQYF.

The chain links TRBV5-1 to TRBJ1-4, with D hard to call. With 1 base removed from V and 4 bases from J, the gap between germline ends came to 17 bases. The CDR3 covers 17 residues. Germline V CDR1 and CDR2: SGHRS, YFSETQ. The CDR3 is CASSLSIRRAGNEKLFF. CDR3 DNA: TGCGCCAGCAGCTTGAGCATTAGGAGGGCGGGTAATGAAAAACTGTTTTTT.

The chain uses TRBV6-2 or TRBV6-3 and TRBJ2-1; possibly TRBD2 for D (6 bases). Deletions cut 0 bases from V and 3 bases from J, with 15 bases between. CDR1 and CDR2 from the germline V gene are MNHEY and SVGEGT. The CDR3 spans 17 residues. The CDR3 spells CASSYSKGRGLYNEQFF. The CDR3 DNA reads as TGTGCCAGCAGTTACTCGAAAGGGCGGGGTCTCTACAATGAGCAGTTCTTC.

In DNA, the CDR3 is TGTGCCAGCAGCTTTTCGGTGGAGGGCACAGATACGCAGTATTTT. This translates into CASSFSVEGTDTQYF. The rearrangement uses TRBV5-8 and TRBJ2-3, with TRBD2 as a possible D gene (5 bases). Germline V gives CDR1 SGHTS, CDR2 YDEGEE. Trimming removed 2 bases from V and 1 base from J, with 11 bases in between. CDR3 length: 15 residues.